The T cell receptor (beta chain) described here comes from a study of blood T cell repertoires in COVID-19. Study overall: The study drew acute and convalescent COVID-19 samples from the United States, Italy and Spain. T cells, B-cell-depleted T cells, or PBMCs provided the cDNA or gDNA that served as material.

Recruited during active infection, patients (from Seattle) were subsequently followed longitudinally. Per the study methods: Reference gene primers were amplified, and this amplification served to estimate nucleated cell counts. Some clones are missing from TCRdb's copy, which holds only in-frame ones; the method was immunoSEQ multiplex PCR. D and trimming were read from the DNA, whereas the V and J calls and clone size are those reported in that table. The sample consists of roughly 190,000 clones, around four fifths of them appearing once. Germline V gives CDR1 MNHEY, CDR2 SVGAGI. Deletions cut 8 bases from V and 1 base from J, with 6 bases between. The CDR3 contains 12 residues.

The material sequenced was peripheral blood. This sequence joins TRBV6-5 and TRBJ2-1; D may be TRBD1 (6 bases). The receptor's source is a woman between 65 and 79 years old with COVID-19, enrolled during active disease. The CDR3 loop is CASGQSYNEQFF. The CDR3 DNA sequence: TGTGCCAGCGGACAGTCCTACAATGAGCAGTTCTTC.